This TCR beta chain was identified in a study of T-cell reconstitution after alpha-beta-depleted transplantation in children. The study, taken as a whole, reports: Newly made T cells mostly supplied T-cell counts and diversity one year after transplant. In patients about two months after transplant, alpha-beta T cells reportedly arose from several hundred expanded graft clones. TCRbeta diversity was high at day 60 in some patients (a result of surviving recipient T cells and thymic progenitors).

Preparation of the TCRbeta library involved a method that used unique molecular identifiers. Each CDR3 protein gets one entry after TCRdb re-called the PCR reads with MiXCR. The repertoire consists of about 130,000 distinct CDR3 sequences, with about 9.5% occurring once and the leading ten covering 24%. CDR3 length: 15 residues. Germline V gene data show CDR1 as SGHDN and CDR2 as FVKESK. The germline V and J ends were trimmed by 2 bases and 1 base, with 8 bases remaining between them. To note about this clonotype: Its antigen remains unidentified.

The receptor's source is a girl under two years old who had a stem cell transplant for combined immunodeficiency, so the T cells may come from the graft donor. Specimen: PBMCs, mostly from graft donor cells, collected 180 days after TCRalphabeta/CD19-depleted stem cell transplant. The chain combines TRBV14 with TRBJ2-2, with D possibly matching TRBD1 (5 bases). The DNA for the CDR3 is TGTGCCAGCAGCCAAAGCAGGGTGAACACCGGGGAGCTGTTTTTT. This gives the protein CASSQSRVNTGELFF.